These 24 T cell receptor beta chains came from one sample sequenced in a study of neoadjuvant anti-PD-1 for oral cavity cancer. The method was immunoSEQ multiplex PCR; TCRdb's version includes in-frame clones alone and lacks a portion of them. This table has tens of thousands of clones, approximately 79% appearing once. This sample comprised PBMCs, obtained before nivolumab (anti-PD-1) treatment. The receptors were sampled from a person between 35 and 79 years old with oral cavity squamous cell carcinoma.

In DNA form, the CDR3 reads TGCGCCAGCAGCTTGGGGGGCTTCGGCAATGAGCAGTTCTTC. Residues: CASSLGGFGNEQFF. The J gene is TRBJ2-1, the V gene TRBV5-1; tentative D call: TRBD1 (5 bases). The CDR3 covers 14 residues. In germline, CDR1 is SGHRS, CDR2 YFSETQ. The V gene lost 0 bases and the J gene lost 6 bases, with 10 bases spanning the gap. The complete variable domain, with remaining parts taken from reference TRBV5-1 and TRBJ2-1, reads KAGVTQTPRYLIKTRGQQVTLSCSPISGHRSVSWYQQTPGQGLQFLFEYFSETQRNKGNFPGRFSGRQFSNSRSEMNVSTLELGDSALYLCASSLGGFGNEQFFGPGTRLTVL.

This chain uses TRBV14 with TRBJ1-3; 8 bases agree with TRBD1. Germline assignment: CDR1 SGHDN and CDR2 FVKESK. The CDR3 loop spans 15 amino acids. V trimming: 1 base; J trimming: 2 bases; junction bases outside the gene matches: 1. The CDR3 bases are TGTGCCAGCAGCCAAGTACAGGGGGCTGGAAACACCATATATTTT. Translating it yields CASSQVQGAGNTIYF.

The V and J genes are TRBV2 and TRBJ2-6; no definite D call. The ends were cut back, 7 bases at V and 0 bases at J, with 10 bases in the middle. The CDR3 covers 15 residues. The germline V gene encodes CDR1 SNHLY and CDR2 FYNNEI. The CDR3 spells CASKLTLSGANVLTF. The CDR3, as DNA: TGTGCCAGCAAACTGACCCTCTCTGGGGCCAACGTCCTGACTTTC.

The V call is TRBV7-2, the J call TRBJ2-3; D may correspond to TRBD1 or TRBD2 (6 bases each). V was pared by 10 bases and J by 2 bases, with 13 bases between. The CDR3 is 13 amino acids. The germline V gene encodes CDR1 SGHTA and CDR2 FQGNSA. CDR3 in DNA: TGTGCCACCCAGGGGAGGTTCACAGATACGCAGTATTTT. As protein: CATQGRFTDTQYF.

J is TRBJ1-1 and V is TRBV7-2; no reliable D call. From germline, CDR1 is SGHTA and CDR2 FQGNSA. This CDR3 comprises 12 residues. The ends were cut back, 0 bases at V and 4 bases at J, with 3 bases in the middle. The CDR3 sequence is CASSLALTEAFF. CDR3 nucleotides: TGTGCCAGCAGCTTAGCTCTCACTGAAGCTTTCTTT.

The chain combines TRBV19 with TRBJ1-1; a possible D gene is TRBD1 (6 bases). This CDR3 comprises 19 residues. Trimming cost V 4 bases and J 3 bases, with 27 bases left between them. Germline V gives CDR1 LNHDA, CDR2 SQIVND (reference sequence). CDR3 sequence: CASSNPSGGEFVYHTEAFF. DNA of the CDR3: TGTGCCAGTAGTAACCCTTCTGGGGGCGAATTTGTTTACCACACTGAAGCTTTCTTT. The variable domain in full, with the rest retrieved from reference TRBV19 and TRBJ1-1, is DGGITQSPKYLFRKEGQNVTLSCEQNLNHDAMYWYRQDPGQGLRLIYYSQIVNDFQKGDIAEGYSVSREKKESFPLTVTSAQKNPTAFYLCASSNPSGGEFVYHTEAFFGQGTRLTVV.

The chain has TRBV19 and TRBJ1-1; weak D call: TRBD1 (6 bases). With 10 bases removed from V and 1 base from J, the gap between germline ends came to 19 bases. Germline-derived CDR1 and CDR2 are LNHDA and SQIVND (reference sequence). This CDR3 has 15 residues. CDR3 bases: TGTGCCACCGCACGGGGGGCAGCACAGAACACTGAAGCTTTCTTT. Amino acid sequence: CATARGAAQNTEAFF.

J is TRBJ1-5 and V is TRBV6-4; 8 positions agree with TRBD1. Looked up from germline, CDR1 is MRHNA and CDR2 is SNTAGT. V lost 2 bases and J lost 7; bases outside the gene matches: 10. The CDR3 loop spans 16 amino acids. The CDR3 here is CASSDPWTGRGQPQHF. The CDR3 bases are TGTGCCAGCAGTGACCCCTGGACAGGGAGGGGGCAGCCCCAGCATTTT.

In its sample, this clone was seen once. J is TRBJ2-6 and V is TRBV5-8; no clear D gene. V was shortened by 2 bases and J by 4 bases, with 4 bases between the two germline ends. The germline V gene has CDR1 SGHTS and CDR2 YDEGEE. This CDR3 region has 13 residues. CDR3 DNA: TGTGCCAGCAGCTTCCTAGGGGCCAACGTCCTGACTTTC. Its protein is CASSFLGANVLTF. Complete variable domain (other parts from reference TRBV5-8 and TRBJ2-6): EAGVTQSPTHLIKTRGQQATLRCSPISGHTSVYWYQQALGLGLQFLLWYDEGEERNRGNFPPRFSGRQFPNYSSELNVNALELEDSALYLCASSFLGANVLTFGAGSRLTVL.

The chain uses TRBV7-9 and TRBJ2-1, with 7 bases identical to TRBD2. The V segment lost 6 bases and the J segment 7 bases; nucleotides outside the gene matches: 3. The germline gives CDR1 SEHNR, CDR2 FQNEAQ (reference sequence). This CDR3 is built from 12 residues. The CDR3 is CASSISGNEQFF. The CDR3 DNA reads TGTGCCAGCAGTATTAGCGGGAATGAGCAGTTCTTC. The entire variable domain, with the rest obtained from reference TRBV7-9 and TRBJ2-1, is as follows: DTGVSQNPRHKITKRGQNVTFRCDPISEHNRLYWYRQTLGQGPEFLTYFQNEAQLEKSRLLSDRFSAERPKGSFSTLEIQRTEQGDSAMYLCASSISGNEQFFGPGTRLTVL.

The chain couples TRBV7-2 to TRBJ2-7, with 10 bases fitting TRBD2. Germline V gives CDR1 SGHTA, CDR2 FQGNSA. V lost 2 bases to trimming and J lost 6 bases; unmatched junction nucleotides: 4. The CDR3 length is 14 residues. CDR3 bases: TGTGCCAGCAGCTTAAGTAGCGGGAGGCTCGAGCAGTACTTC. Amino acid sequence: CASSLSSGRLEQYF.

This chain joins TRBV28 and TRBJ1-2; no clear D gene. This CDR3 has 15 residues. The V and J ends lost 4 bases and 2 bases respectively, with 14 bases between them. Germline V lookup: CDR1 MDHEN, CDR2 SYDVKM. CDR3 bases: TGTGCCAGCAGTTCCGAGCGGGTTTTGAACTATGGCTACACCTTC. It encodes CASSSERVLNYGYTF.

The chain carries TRBV5-1 and TRBJ2-1; no clear D. Germline lookup yields CDR1 SGHRS and CDR2 YFSETQ. V shed 0 bases and J shed 7 bases, with 14 bases lying between them. The CDR3 has 15 amino acids. CDR3 bases: TGCGCCAGCAGCTTGGGACCGATGAAAGGGAATGAGCAGTTCTTC. This sequence encodes CASSLGPMKGNEQFF.

A single count supports this clone. J is TRBJ1-1 and V is TRBV29-1, with 9 positions matching TRBD1. The J segment lost 6 bases and the V segment lost 6 bases, leaving 5 bases of the junction unmatched. This CDR3 is built from 12 residues. Looked up from germline, CDR1 is SQVTM and CDR2 is ANQGSEA. The CDR3 loop is CSVERQGAEAFF. CDR3 DNA: TGCAGCGTGGAAAGACAGGGGGCTGAAGCTTTCTTT.

The chain couples TRBV25-1 to TRBJ1-1; unclear D gene. V gave up 4 bases and J gave up 5 bases, with 14 bases separating them. The CDR3 spans 14 residues. Looked up from germline, CDR1 is MGHDK and CDR2 is SYGVNS. The CDR3 sequence: CASSAPVLGTEAFF. CDR3 DNA sequence: TGTGCCAGCAGTGCGCCAGTCCTAGGGACTGAAGCTTTCTTT.

This clone was observed a single time. The J gene is TRBJ1-3, the V gene TRBV6-5; D gene uncertain. Per germline, CDR1 MNHEY and CDR2 SVGAGI. The CDR3 spans 16 residues. The V end was cut by 0 bases, the J end by 0 bases, with 9 bases between. CDR3 region: CASSYSWGHSGNTIYF. CDR3 DNA: TGTGCCAGCAGTTACTCTTGGGGTCACTCTGGAAACACCATATATTTT.

The chain employs TRBV7-9 and TRBJ2-2; D remains ambiguous. CDR1 SEHNR and CDR2 FQNEAQ come from the germline V gene (reference sequence). The CDR3 covers 14 residues. Trimming stripped 3 bases from V and 2 bases from J, with 7 bases between. The CDR3 DNA follows: TGTGCCAGCAGCTTGGATCCTAACACCGGGGAGCTGTTTTTT. This gives the protein CASSLDPNTGELFF.

The chain uses TRBV18 and TRBJ2-3, with 11 bases identical to TRBD2. Unmatched junction bases numbered 2, after V lost 3 bases and J lost 0 bases. Germline values: CDR1 KGHSH, CDR2 LQKENI. This CDR3 is built from 16 residues. This CDR3 reads CASSPIAGGSTDTQYF. In nucleotides, the CDR3 is TGTGCCAGCTCACCGATAGCGGGAGGGAGCACAGATACGCAGTATTTT.

This rearrangement joins TRBV6-1 to TRBJ1-2; 7 positions match TRBD1. This CDR3 contains 16 residues. With 6 bases clipped from V and 4 bases from J, the junction kept 14 bases outside the gene matches. Germline V gene data show CDR1 as MNHNS and CDR2 as SASEGT. CDR3 residues: CASRENRGTVSYGYTF. In nucleotides, the CDR3 is TGTGCCAGCAGAGAAAACAGGGGAACTGTTTCCTATGGCTACACCTTC.

The chain combines TRBV19 with TRBJ1-5; D remains unclear. The CDR3 is 13 amino acids. Germline lookup yields CDR1 LNHDA and CDR2 SQIVND (reference sequence). V was cut by 3 bases and J by 2 bases, with 5 bases left in between. CDR3 region: CASSISGNQPQHF. CDR3 coding DNA: TGTGCCAGTAGTATCAGCGGCAATCAGCCCCAGCATTTT.

V and J are TRBV6-1 and TRBJ1-5; a possible D gene is TRBD1 (5 bases). Germline assignment: CDR1 MNHNS and CDR2 SASEGT. CDR3 size: 15 residues. V gave up 6 bases and J gave up 2 bases, with 14 bases separating them. CDR3 loop: CASSAQGQGNQPQHF. DNA for the CDR3: TGTGCCAGCAGCGCCCAGGGTCAGGGCAATCAGCCCCAGCATTTT.

This clone is medium-sized (0.01 to 0.1%). This chain joins TRBV27 and TRBJ1-5; TRBD1 aligns across 7 bases. In germline, CDR1 is MNHEY, CDR2 SMNVEV (reference sequence). The ends lost 6 bases at V and 1 base at J; junction bases unmatched: 9. The CDR3 is made up of 16 amino acids. CDR3 in amino acids: CASRADRAASNQPQHF. For the CDR3, the DNA is TGTGCCAGCAGGGCTGACAGGGCGGCGAGCAATCAGCCCCAGCATTTT.

The chain recombines TRBV5-6 with TRBJ1-2; D not certain. The CDR3 covers 13 residues. Germline V gives CDR1 SGHDT, CDR2 YYEEEE. V dropped 6 bases and J dropped 3 bases, with 12 bases sitting between them. This chain's CDR3 is CASNKDSYYGYTF. Here the CDR3 DNA reads TGTGCCAGCAACAAAGACTCCTACTATGGCTACACCTTC.

The chain links TRBV9 to TRBJ2-2, with TRBD2 matching over 9 bases. Per the germline V gene, CDR1 is SGDLS and CDR2 is YYNGEE. This CDR3 is 15 amino acids long. The J segment lost 7 bases and the V segment lost 3 bases, leaving 7 bases of the junction unmatched. CDR3 loop: CASSAGTSTDGELFF. As DNA, the CDR3 is TGTGCCAGCAGCGCCGGGACTAGCACCGACGGGGAGCTGTTTTTT.